The 26 T cell receptor beta chains below were found in one sample sequenced in a study of OX40 agonist ivuxolimab in advanced cancers. Libraries were made using the immunoSEQ multiplex PCR assay. TCRdb's version of the immuneACCESS table is confined to in-frame rearrangements and falls short of the full clone set. An unresolved V gene accounts for under half of the shortfall where checked; the remainder is of unknown origin. The sample yields tens of thousands of clones; about 86% were counted once. Of the sample, 6.5% falls within the top ten clones. Sequences were derived from CD4+ or CD8+ T cells sorted from blood, sampled in a trial of the OX40 agonist ivuxolimab. The receptors here all came from an adult with an advanced solid tumor such as melanoma, head and neck, liver or kidney cancer.

The chain recombines TRBV6-5 with TRBJ1-2; D is unresolved. Per the germline V gene, CDR1 is MNHEY and CDR2 is SVGAGI. The CDR3 has 14 residues. Trimming took 6 bases from V and 8 from J, leaving 19 bases between them. CDR3 protein: CASRGFGVFEGYTF. DNA of the CDR3: TGTGCCAGCAGAGGATTTGGAGTTTTTGAAGGCTACACCTTC.

This chain uses TRBV15 with TRBJ2-5; D uncertain. CDR1 and CDR2 (germline): LNHNV, YYDKDF (reference sequence). V shed 0 bases and J shed 5 bases, with 7 bases lying between them. CDR3 length: 13 amino acids. This CDR3 reads CATSRDARETQYF. The CDR3 coding sequence is TGTGCCACCAGCAGAGATGCGAGGGAGACCCAGTACTTC.

V is TRBV6-5 and J is TRBJ2-7; D ambiguous. This CDR3 is built from 12 residues. V gave up 5 bases and J gave up 6 bases, with 11 bases separating them. Germline V gene lookup returns CDR1 MNHEY and CDR2 SVGAGI. The CDR3 nucleotides are TGTGCCAGCAGTCTTCGACAAGGCGAGCAGTACTTC. It specifies CASSLRQGEQYF.

The V and J genes are TRBV13 and TRBJ2-3; 8 bases align to TRBD2. After removal of 5 bases from V and 4 bases from J, the junction contained 11 bases not matched to a gene. The CDR3 is 16 residues long. Germline V gene data show CDR1 as PRHDT and CDR2 as FYEKMQ (reference sequence). The CDR3 is CASSPQPSGGPDTQYF. The CDR3 DNA sequence: TGTGCCAGCAGCCCCCAGCCGTCGGGGGGGCCAGATACGCAGTATTTT.

The chain recombines TRBV11-2 with TRBJ2-2; 8 bases map to TRBD1. Trimming took 4 bases from V and 7 from J; bases not matched to a gene: 11. This CDR3 spans 16 amino acids. Germline CDR1 reads SGHAT; CDR2 reads FQNNGV. The CDR3 nucleotides read TGTGCCAGCAGCTGGGGGGACAGGATTCATGGCGGGGAGCTGTTTTTT. Its protein is CASSWGDRIHGGELFF. Drawing the rest from reference TRBV11-2 and TRBJ2-2, the complete variable domain is EAGVAQSPRYKIIEKRQSVAFWCNPISGHATLYWYQQILGQGPKLLIQFQNNGVVDDSQLPKDRFSAERLKGVDSTLKIQPAKLEDSAVYLCASSWGDRIHGGELFFGEGSRLTVL.

The chain couples TRBV9 to TRBJ2-3; TRBD2 is a possible D gene (5 bases). CDR1 is SGDLS and CDR2 is YYNGEE in the germline V gene. V was shortened by 0 bases and J by 4 bases, with 15 bases between the two germline ends. CDR3 length equals 16 residues. The CDR3, as DNA: TGTGCCAGCAGCGTAGCGAATGGCGGGTTAGCAGATACGCAGTATTTT. Translation: CASSVANGGLADTQYF.

The V and J genes are TRBV29-1 and TRBJ2-5; 7 nucleotides line up with TRBD1. The V segment lost 4 bases and the J segment 2 bases; nucleotides outside the gene matches: 13. This CDR3 is built from 16 residues. Germline values: CDR1 SQVTM, CDR2 ANQGSEA. CDR3 sequence (DNA): TGCAGCGTTGGTAAGGGGGCCCGCCGAAGACAAGAGACCCAGTACTTC. Translated, it gives CSVGKGARRRQETQYF.

The V call is TRBV19, the J call TRBJ1-5; the D gene is possibly TRBD1 (6 bases). Germline loops: CDR1 LNHDA, CDR2 SQIVND (reference sequence). The CDR3 has 13 residues. The V and J ends lost 7 bases and 6 bases respectively, with 13 bases between them. CDR3 coding DNA: TGTGCCAGTACAATGGGGGCGAGTCAGCCCCAGCATTTT. Amino acids: CASTMGASQPQHF.

The chain couples TRBV5-1 to TRBJ1-3; maybe TRBD1 (6 bases). Looked up from germline, CDR1 is SGHRS and CDR2 is YFSETQ. This CDR3 has 18 residues. V was shortened by 0 bases and J by 2 bases, with 18 bases between the two germline ends. CDR3 protein: CASSLATGQRRAGNTIYF. The CDR3 bases are TGCGCCAGCAGCTTGGCGACAGGCCAAAGGAGAGCTGGAAACACCATATATTTT. The full variable domain, rest sourced from reference TRBV5-1 and TRBJ1-3, is KAGVTQTPRYLIKTRGQQVTLSCSPISGHRSVSWYQQTPGQGLQFLFEYFSETQRNKGNFPGRFSGRQFSNSRSEMNVSTLELGDSALYLCASSLATGQRRAGNTIYFGEGSWLTVV.

The genes are TRBV7-9 and TRBJ1-2; 10 bases map to TRBD1. The CDR3 loop spans 14 amino acids. After removal of 1 base from V and 8 bases from J, the junction contained 4 bases not matched to a gene. Germline CDR1 and CDR2: SEHNR and FQNEAQ (reference sequence). In nucleotides, the CDR3 is TGTGCCAGCAGCTTAGAGACAGGGGGCGTCGGCTACACCTTC. It specifies CASSLETGGVGYTF.

V is TRBV30 and J is TRBJ2-1; the match to TRBD1 covers 10 bases. The CDR3 is 14 amino acids. Germline V CDR1 and CDR2: GTSNPN, SVGIG (reference sequence). The J segment lost 6 bases and the V segment lost 4 bases, leaving 6 bases of the junction unmatched. The CDR3 nucleotides read TGTGCCTGGACCCCTTGGACAGGGGGCAATGAGCAGTTCTTC. Amino acid sequence: CAWTPWTGGNEQFF.

The rearrangement uses TRBV7-6 and TRBJ2-6; no clear D gene. Looked up from germline, CDR1 is SGHVS and CDR2 is FNYEAQ. With 3 bases removed from V and 5 bases from J, the gap between germline ends came to 17 bases. The CDR3 is made up of 17 amino acids. CDR3 coding DNA: TGTGCCAGCAGCTTGCGGTGCTCACAAAGTCGGGCCAACGTCCTGACTTTC. This gives the protein CASSLRCSQSRANVLTF.

V is TRBV9 and J is TRBJ2-6; 7 nucleotides line up with TRBD1. The CDR3 covers 15 residues. Germline trimming cut 2 bases from V and 2 bases from J; bases unmatched to any gene: 1. Germline V CDR1 and CDR2: SGDLS, YYNGEE. Here the CDR3 reads CASSVGTAGANVLTF. The DNA of the CDR3 is TGTGCCAGCAGCGTCGGGACAGCTGGGGCCAACGTCCTGACTTTC. The full variable domain, its missing parts supplied by reference TRBV9 and TRBJ2-6, is DSGVTQTPKHLITATGQRVTLRCSPRSGDLSVYWYQQSLDQGLQFLIQYYNGEERAKGNILERFSAQQFPDLHSELNLSSLELGDSALYFCASSVGTAGANVLTFGAGSRLTVL.

The chain links TRBV30 to TRBJ1-5, with D possibly TRBD1 on 6 matching bases. Trimming left V 3 bases short and J 2 bases short, with 11 bases between. The CDR3 covers 14 residues. Germline assignment: CDR1 GTSNPN and CDR2 SVGIG (reference sequence). Written as DNA, the CDR3 is TGTGCCTGGAGCGCAGGGGTAGGCAATCAGCCCCAGCATTTT. The encoded protein is CAWSAGVGNQPQHF.

This clone was picked up one time. The chain combines TRBV5-1 with TRBJ2-4; 9 positions agree with TRBD2. The CDR3 is 16 amino acids. Unmatched junction bases numbered 8, after V lost 0 bases and J lost 7 bases. The germline V gene has CDR1 SGHRS and CDR2 YFSETQ. CDR3 coding DNA: TGCGCCAGCAGCTTGGGTGGCTTAGCGGGGGTTAACATTCAGTACTTC. Protein: CASSLGGLAGVNIQYF.

Within the sample, this clone is medium-sized. The chain joins TRBV6-6 to TRBJ2-7; 7 bases agree with TRBD1. Germline V gives CDR1 MNHNY, CDR2 SVGAGI (reference sequence). The CDR3 sequence is 13 residues long. The J segment lost 11 bases and the V segment lost 9 bases, leaving 16 bases of the junction unmatched. The CDR3 coding sequence is TGTGCCAGTGTCCCTCTACGGGACAGCGTTAAGTACTTC. Amino acid sequence: CASVPLRDSVKYF.

The chain links TRBV5-1 to TRBJ2-5; possibly TRBD1 or TRBD2 for D (5 bases each). The CDR3 covers 14 residues. The germline V gene encodes CDR1 SGHRS and CDR2 YFSETQ. The V gene lost 4 bases and the J gene lost 1 base, with 11 bases spanning the gap. The CDR3 loop is CASSPPGAQETQYF. In DNA, the CDR3 is TGCGCCAGCAGCCCCCCCGGGGCCCAAGAGACCCAGTACTTC.

This clone has a single count. CDR3: CASSEGLAGLYNEQFF. Here the CDR3 DNA reads TGTGCCAGCAGCGAGGGACTAGCGGGACTCTACAATGAGCAGTTCTTC. The chain links TRBV9 to TRBJ2-1, with 13 bases matching TRBD2. Germline loops: CDR1 SGDLS, CDR2 YYNGEE. The CDR3 runs to 16 residues. Trimming took 3 bases from V and 3 from J; bases not matched to a gene: 3.

The chain recombines TRBV4-1 with TRBJ2-3, with D possibly being TRBD2 (6 bases). Between the trimmed V and J ends, which lost 0 bases and 6 bases, there was a span of 13 bases. The CDR3 sequence is 15 residues long. From germline, CDR1 is MGHRA and CDR2 YSYEKL. The CDR3 protein is CASSQDMGLIDTQYF. DNA for the CDR3: TGCGCCAGCAGCCAAGATATGGGACTGATCGATACGCAGTATTTT.

A few counts support this clone. This chain connects TRBV4-1 to TRBJ2-5, with 7 bases aligning to TRBD2. Germline lookup yields CDR1 MGHRA and CDR2 YSYEKL. The CDR3 runs to 16 residues. With 1 base clipped from V and 4 bases from J, the junction kept 9 bases outside the gene matches. The CDR3 DNA sequence: TGCGCCAGCAGCCAAGGAGGGGACTACCGTCGAGAGACCCAGTACTTC. As protein: CASSQGGDYRRETQYF.

The rearrangement joins TRBV30 to TRBJ1-1; the D is unclear. The CDR3 covers 14 residues. V was pared by 3 bases and J by 4 bases, with 15 bases between. Germline V gene sequence: CDR1 GTSNPN, CDR2 SVGIG (reference sequence). The CDR3 region is CAWRKDKGPTEAFF. As DNA, the CDR3 is TGTGCCTGGAGAAAAGACAAAGGACCCACTGAAGCTTTCTTT.

The V and J genes are TRBV19 and TRBJ2-1, with TRBD1 as a possible D gene (5 bases). Trimming stripped 6 bases from V and 3 bases from J, with 15 bases between. CDR3 size: 15 residues. Germline V gene lookup returns CDR1 LNHDA and CDR2 SQIVND (reference sequence). CDR3 nucleotides: TGTGCCAGTAGAGGGGTACCGGGCGGCTACAATGAGCAGTTCTTC. This codes for CASRGVPGGYNEQFF.

The V call is TRBV1, the J call TRBJ1-5. TRBV1 is a listed pseudogene. This CDR3 has 18 amino acids. CDR3 region: CTSSQATVGERSKQPQHF. CDR3 bases: TGCACCAGCAGCCAAGCCACGGTTGGGGAACGAAGCAAGCAGCCCCAGCATTTT.

This chain uses TRBV10-3 with TRBJ1-2, with TRBD1 identical over 7 bases. There are 15 residues in the CDR3. CDR1 is ENHRY and CDR2 is SYGVKD in the germline V gene. After removal of 6 bases from V and 8 bases from J, the junction contained 15 bases not matched to a gene. CDR3 residues: CAIRSPTGASRGYTF. DNA of the CDR3: TGTGCCATCAGATCCCCCACAGGGGCCTCACGAGGCTACACCTTC.

This chain joins TRBV10-3 and TRBJ1-1; possible D gene TRBD1, 6 bases. The CDR3 runs 14 residues. Germline V lookup: CDR1 ENHRY, CDR2 SYGVKD. Trimming pared 10 bases from V and 1 base from J, leaving 16 bases between. The CDR3 DNA sequence: TGTGCCACATGCCGGACAGAAACGAACACTGAAGCTTTCTTT. The encoded protein is CATCRTETNTEAFF.

The table lists this clone with a few counts. This chain joins TRBV5-1 and TRBJ2-7; 8 bases align to TRBD2. The CDR3 runs 14 residues. Germline trimming cut 2 bases from V and 2 bases from J; bases unmatched to any gene: 3. Germline CDR1 is SGHRS and CDR2 is YFSETQ. CDR3 amino acids: CASSFTSGAYEQYF. The CDR3 region has the DNA TGCGCCAGCAGCTTCACTAGCGGAGCCTACGAGCAGTACTTC.